Sequencing of this T cell receptor (beta chain) was carried out in a study of T-cell reconstitution after alpha-beta-depleted transplantation in children (dated by TCRdb to between 2015 and 2016). Study-wide context: T-cell immune reconstitution after TCRalphabeta/CD19-depleted allogeneic hematopoietic cell transplantation in children was quantitatively tracked in the study by means of TCR repertoire profiling. What the authors observed across the whole study: Over the following months the frequencies of hyperexpanded clones went down, and after one year T-cell counts and TCRbeta diversity were mostly credited to newly produced T cells. In some patients, the high TCRbeta diversity seen at day 60 was put down to recipient T cells and intrathymic progenitors that had survived conditioning. About two months after transplant, the apparently early recovery of alphabetaT-cell counts reportedly depended on just several hundred clones that had expanded rapidly and came from non-depleted graft cells.

The library was produced with PCR. The reads were generated on an Illumina HiSeq 2500. Molecular barcoding was employed in the preparation of TCR libraries, with unique molecular identifiers being used to normalize TCRbeta repertoire quantification. TCRdb passed the public sequencing reads through fastp at Q25 and MiXCR, retaining productive beta sequences. Rows are unified per CDR3 protein, each entry keeping the most common DNA and genes. The sample table contains hundreds of thousands of distinct CDR3 sequences; only one count was recorded for 13% of them. The top ten constitute around 2% of the sample. This clonotype was seen ten or more times. Its target antigen remains unknown. Base qualities were left out, and no much larger clone turns up one base away. This sample's treatment or condition label indicates: allogeneic hematopoietic cell transplantation with graft depleted of TCRalphabeta T cells and CD19 B cells. The children who served as transplant recipients had been given grafts of TCRalphabeta/CD19-depleted allogeneic hematopoietic cells.

The CDR3 covers 14 residues, taking in both the cysteine and the phenylalanine. Just the 42-base CDR3 DNA is kept, in frame starting at base 1. The germline V gene encodes CDR1 SGHVS and CDR2 FQNEAQ. The V end loses 1 base and the J end loses 6 bases, and a stretch of 10 bases separates them. The rearrangement combines TRBV7-8 with TRBJ2-1, with the D gene not confidently named. The clonotype was recovered from a male patient younger than 18 who had a stem cell transplant for acute myeloid leukemia, so the T cells may come from the graft donor. The source material was PBMCs, mostly from graft donor cells, sampled 360 days after TCRalphabeta/CD19-depleted stem cell transplant. DNA sequence: TGTGCCAGCAGCTTAGGGACGACGCCCAATGAGCAGTTCTTC. The translation is CASSLGTTPNEQFF.